The TCR beta chain described here comes from a study of glioma-infiltrating T cells. Per the germline V gene, CDR1 is MNHEY and CDR2 is SVGEGT. The CDR3 length is 15 residues. TCR alpha and beta CDR3 regions were amplified from RNA using iRepertoire nested multiplex PCR. Tissue mRNA or PBMC total RNA, 100-400 ng, went into one-step reverse transcription and amplification. TCRdb independently ran MiXCR on the multiplex PCR reads; one entry per CDR3 protein. The repertoire holds roughly 100,000 distinct CDR3 sequences, approximately 28% seen once, with around 40% in the top ten. Study outcomes and limitations: Only very few CDR3 sequences appeared in both tissue and blood. Above-expected tissue-blood divergence occurred in all gliomas, most in low-grade ones.

Remarks on this clonotype: The antigen is undetermined. An end of the junction differs from the germline gene, which may be a read error.

Input material: glioma tissue, nonneoplastic brain tissue, or PBMCs (not recorded which). The sequence came from a human donor with low-grade glioma or glioblastoma, undergoing nonglioma brain surgery, or in good health (not recorded which). The chain recombines TRBV6-2 or TRBV6-3 with TRBJ1-5; weak D call: TRBD1 (5 bases). The chain's CDR3 is CASSYSFGAEQPQHF. CDR3 sequence (DNA): TGTGCCAGCAGTTACTCTTTTGGGGCGGAGCAGCCCCAACATTTT.